Described below is a single T cell receptor (beta chain) sequence and its context. Unmatched junction bases numbered 8, after V lost 0 bases and J lost 5 bases. Germline CDR1 and CDR2: LGHNA and YNFKEQ. This CDR3 region has 17 residues. These data are taken from a study of blood T cell repertoires in COVID-19. Assay used: immunoSEQ multiplex PCR; TCRdb lists only in-frame clones, some missing. The sample shows about 140,000 clones, about three quarters of them seen only once. The rearrangement joins TRBV4-2 to TRBJ2-5; the match to TRBD2 covers 11 bases. This receptor was identified in a woman between 45 and 60 years old with active or convalescent COVID-19. Sequenced input: peripheral blood. DNA for the CDR3: TGTGCCAGCAGCCAAGATCTAGCGGGGGGCAGGTTGGAGACCCAGTACTTC. It yields the protein CASSQDLAGGRLETQYF.